The clone carrying this T cell receptor beta chain was seen repeatedly, ten times or more. The antigen is unknown. The DNA ends 3 residues before the CDR3 does, and the rest of the CDR3 is filled in from the germline J gene. The CDR3 is 13 residues long. Germline loops: CDR1 SNHLY, CDR2 FYNNEI. V lost 6 bases and J 2 bases, leaving 11 bases between the germline ends. The source of the sample is a study of T cell clonality in common variable immunodeficiency. Regarding the study as a whole: Shared TCRbeta clones were fewer between CVID subjects than controls. Compared with healthy controls, CVID subjects showed increased TCRbeta clonality, mostly in about a third.

The repertoire was sequenced with immunoSEQ multiplex PCR; TCRdb's copy has only in-frame clones and lacks some. The sample shows around 45,000 clones, none of them appearing just once. The chain has TRBV2 and TRBJ2-7, with D maybe TRBD1 (6 bases). This TCR came from a person between 18 and 70 years old in good health. Sequenced material: peripheral blood mononuclear cells. The CDR3 DNA, read in part, is TGTGCCAGCAGCATTACAGGGACCTACGAG. Protein product: CASSITGTYE. From start to end, the CDR3 is CASSITGTYEQYF.